The 13 T cell receptor beta chains listed next were all sequenced from one sample in a study of long-term antiretroviral therapy in people with HIV. Survey-level resolution applied to immunoSEQ assay v3.0. Here immunoSEQ multiplex PCR was the method, and the copy in TCRdb shows in-frame clones only, minus some. The sample includes about 20,000 clones, less than 90% seen only once; the top ten take 3.4%. The input for sequencing was unsorted PBMCs, taken 1.9 years after starting antiretroviral therapy. The receptors come from a woman aged 45-65 years with HIV.

The chain couples TRBV7-8 to TRBJ1-1; the D gene is possibly TRBD1 (5 bases). The CDR3 totals 15 residues. Trimming took off 0 bases at V and 4 bases at J, with 12 bases between the two ends. Germline CDR1 SGHVS, CDR2 FQNEAQ. This CDR3 is CASSLARGLGTEAFF. CDR3 nucleotides: TGTGCCAGCAGCTTAGCGAGGGGTCTAGGCACTGAAGCTTTCTTT.

The J gene is TRBJ2-2, the V gene TRBV6-1; either TRBD1 or TRBD2 may supply D (5 bases each). The CDR3 covers 14 residues. The germline V gene encodes CDR1 MNHNS and CDR2 SASEGT. V was shortened by 2 bases and J by 5 bases, with 9 bases between the two germline ends. Here the CDR3 DNA reads TGTGCCAGCAGTGAATCGGGGCGAACCGGGGAGCTGTTTTTT. Protein sequence: CASSESGRTGELFF.

This clone was found a few times. This chain connects TRBV28 to TRBJ2-1; maybe TRBD2 (7 bases). CDR1 MDHEN and CDR2 SYDVKM come from the germline V gene. The CDR3 consists of 15 residues. V was clipped by 6 bases and J by 6 bases, with 18 bases between them. CDR3 bases: TGTGCCAGCAGACCCCTCTTAGGGGGGGGCAATGAGCAGTTCTTC. Translation gives CASRPLLGGGNEQFF.

This clone has only a few counts. This chain links TRBV7-9 with TRBJ1-6; 7 positions match TRBD1. The CDR3 loop spans 14 amino acids. After removal of 3 bases from V and 10 bases from J, the junction contained 6 bases not matched to a gene. Per the germline V gene, CDR1 is SEHNR and CDR2 is FQNEAQ (reference sequence). The CDR3 is CASSFQGGNSPLHF. The CDR3 DNA reads TGTGCCAGCAGCTTCCAGGGGGGGAACTCACCCCTCCACTTT.

The rearrangement links TRBV28 to TRBJ1-1, with D perhaps matching TRBD1 (5 bases). V shed 2 bases and J shed 11 bases, with 18 bases lying between them. Germline CDR1 MDHEN, CDR2 SYDVKM. The CDR3 covers 14 residues. The CDR3 reads CASSLVGRNSFAFF. For the CDR3, the DNA is TGTGCCAGCAGTTTAGTGGGGCGGAACTCCTTCGCTTTCTTT.

The chain uses TRBV9 and TRBJ2-7; 7 bases map to TRBD2. Trimming cost V 0 bases and J 0 bases; bases outside gene matches: 3. This CDR3 comprises 15 residues. Germline V gene sequence: CDR1 SGDLS, CDR2 YYNGEE. The CDR3 sequence: CASSVGEGPSYEQYF. In DNA form, the CDR3 reads TGTGCCAGCAGCGTAGGGGAGGGGCCCTCCTACGAGCAGTACTTC.

This clone was observed a handful of times. The chain is built from TRBV7-6 and TRBJ2-3; D unclear. This CDR3 is 13 amino acids long. CDR1 SGHVS and CDR2 FNYEAQ come from the germline V gene. Between the trimmed V and J ends, which lost 5 bases and 10 bases, there was a span of 16 bases. CDR3 bases: TGTGCCAGCAGCCCACCAAGTGGAGAAGCGCAGTATTTT. Translated, it gives CASSPPSGEAQYF. Drawing the rest from reference TRBV7-6 and TRBJ2-3, the complete variable domain is GAGVSQSPRYKVTKRGQDVALRCDPISGHVSLYWYRQALGQGPEFLTYFNYEAQQDKSGLPNDRFSAERPEGSISTLTIQRTEQRDSAMYRCASSPPSGEAQYFGPGTRLTVL.

The chain links TRBV5-5 to TRBJ2-7, with 10 bases aligning to TRBD2. The CDR3 consists of 17 residues. Trimming removed 0 bases from V and 0 bases from J; junction bases left unmatched: 6. The germline CDR1 and CDR2 sequences are SGHKS and YYEKEE (reference sequence). The DNA of the CDR3 is TGTGCCAGCAGCTTGGGTCCACTAGCGGGGAACTCCTACGAGCAGTACTTC. Translated: CASSLGPLAGNSYEQYF. Together with reference TRBV5-5 and TRBJ2-7, the CDR3 gives the full variable domain: DAGVTQSPTHLIKTRGQQVTLRCSPISGHKSVSWYQQVLGQGPQFIFQYYEKEERGRGNFPDRFSARQFPNYSSELNVNALLLGDSALYLCASSLGPLAGNSYEQYFGPGTRLTVT.

Points on this clone: Because the CDR3's place on the DNA is in doubt, the DNA is left out and the CDR3 is given as listed by TCRdb. The gene calls are TRBV30 and TRBJ1-2; the listed D gene, TRBD1, was not tested against the DNA. The CDR3 comprises 10 residues, both ends counted. In germline, CDR1 is GTSNPN, CDR2 SVGIG (reference sequence). CDR3 sequence: CAWATGIHTF.

This chain uses TRBV15 with TRBJ2-5, with D perhaps being TRBD1 or TRBD2 (5 bases each). The CDR3 is 16 residues long. CDR1 LNHNV and CDR2 YYDKDF come from the germline V gene (reference sequence). The ends were cut back, 0 bases at V and 4 bases at J, with 15 bases in the middle. The CDR3 is CATSRDLWGSSETQYF. In DNA, the CDR3 is TGTGCCACCAGCAGAGATTTGTGGGGGAGCTCAGAGACCCAGTACTTC. The variable domain in full, completed from reference TRBV15 and TRBJ2-5, reads DAMVIQNPRYQVTQFGKPVTLSCSQTLNHNVMYWYQQKSSQAPKLLFHYYDKDFNNEADTPDNFQSRRPNTSFCFLDIRSPGLGDTAMYLCATSRDLWGSSETQYFGPGTRLLVL.

This clone was found a few times. V is TRBV4-1 and J is TRBJ2-7; possible D gene TRBD1, 6 bases. Trimming took 0 bases from V and 1 from J, leaving 10 bases between them. This CDR3 region has 15 residues. Per the germline V gene, CDR1 is MGHRA and CDR2 is YSYEKL. The CDR3 region has the DNA TGCGCCAGCAGCCAAGAGGACAGAACTTCCTACGAGCAGTACTTC. It is translated as CASSQEDRTSYEQYF.

The chain links TRBV6-6 to TRBJ2-5, with 11 bases matching TRBD2. V shed 8 bases, J shed 1 base, and the junction held 6 bases outside the gene matches. CDR3 size: 15 residues. Germline-derived CDR1 and CDR2 are MNHNY and SVGAGI (reference sequence). The CDR3 DNA sequence: TGTGCCAGCCACCTAGCGGGGGGAATCCAAGAGACCCAGTACTTC. It encodes CASHLAGGIQETQYF.

This chain joins TRBV7-3 and TRBJ2-2, with 15 bases fitting TRBD2. Trimming at V came to 5 bases and at J to 7 bases, leaving 5 bases not matched to a gene. Germline V gene data show CDR1 as SGHTA and CDR2 as FQGTGA. The CDR3 covers 16 residues. Here the CDR3 reads CASSPGLAGGDGELFF. The CDR3 DNA reads TGTGCCAGCAGCCCCGGACTAGCGGGGGGGGACGGGGAGCTGTTTTTT.